One and the same sample provided the 13 T cell receptor beta chains below, sequenced in a study of cytomegalovirus exposure and HLA in healthy donors. Use of 60 Vbeta and 13 Jbeta primers characterized the PCR. Only in-frame clones appear in the TCRdb table, and some are missing; sequencing was by immunoSEQ multiplex PCR. The data show about 190,000 clones, roughly 68% seen once. Sequences were obtained from PBMCs. These receptors were obtained from a woman in her thirties in good health and CMV-seronegative.

CDR3 DNA: TGTGCCAGCAGTGTTGAACAGGCGAACACTGAAGCTTTCTTT. Translating it yields CASSVEQANTEAFF. This chain connects TRBV25-1 to TRBJ1-1, with a possible D match to TRBD1 (5 bases). The CDR3 has 14 amino acids. V gave up 4 bases and J gave up 1 base, with 10 bases separating them. Germline assignment: CDR1 MGHDK and CDR2 SYGVNS.

The V and J genes are TRBV4-1 and TRBJ1-1; D is undetermined. Trimming pared 6 bases from V and 3 bases from J, leaving 17 bases between. This CDR3 spans 15 amino acids. Looked up from germline, CDR1 is MGHRA and CDR2 is YSYEKL. CDR3 nucleotides: TGCGCCAGCAGTGAACAAGGAGGGCAGTACACTGAAGCTTTCTTT. This gives the protein CASSEQGGQYTEAFF.

The J gene is TRBJ2-5, the V gene TRBV5-4, with TRBD2 matching 12 bases. Germline CDR1 reads SGHNT; CDR2 reads YYREEE (reference sequence). After removal of 4 bases from V and 14 bases from J, the junction contained 15 bases not matched to a gene. The CDR3 consists of 15 residues. CDR3 sequence (DNA): TGTGCCAGCAGCAAAGGGACTAGCGGGCTCCCACCACCCTACTTC. Translation gives CASSKGTSGLPPPYF. Full variable domain (outside the CDR3, taken from reference TRBV5-4 and TRBJ2-5): ETGVTQSPTHLIKTRGQQVTLRCSSQSGHNTVSWYQQALGQGPQFIFQYYREEENGRGNFPPRFSGLQFPNYSSELNVNALELDDSALYLCASSKGTSGLPPPYFGPGTRLLVL.

This rearrangement joins TRBV5-1 to TRBJ2-5; 8 nucleotides align to TRBD1. V lost 7 bases and J lost 5; bases outside the gene matches: 13. Per germline, CDR1 SGHRS and CDR2 YFSETQ. This CDR3 contains 15 residues. The DNA for the CDR3 is TGCGCCAGCGCGCCCCGGACAGGGAGTGGGGAGACCCAGTACTTC. Amino acids: CASAPRTGSGETQYF. Full variable domain (outside the CDR3, taken from reference TRBV5-1 and TRBJ2-5): KAGVTQTPRYLIKTRGQQVTLSCSPISGHRSVSWYQQTPGQGLQFLFEYFSETQRNKGNFPGRFSGRQFSNSRSEMNVSTLELGDSALYLCASAPRTGSGETQYFGPGTRLLVL.

This clone appeared once. The chain combines TRBV4-3 with TRBJ2-2; tentatively, D is TRBD2 (6 bases). V lost 0 bases, J lost 4 bases, and 24 bases lay in between. This CDR3 comprises 20 residues. Germline-derived CDR1 and CDR2 are LGHNA and YSLEER. CDR3 DNA sequence: TGCGCCAGCAGCCAAGATTCTGGGCTTAGTGGCGGGATGGGCACCGGGGAGCTGTTTTTT. Its protein is CASSQDSGLSGGMGTGELFF.

This clone appeared a few times. V and J are TRBV29-1 and TRBJ2-5, with 9 bases lining up with TRBD1. V trimming: 5 bases; J trimming: 4 bases; junction bases outside the gene matches: 8. The germline CDR1 and CDR2 sequences are SQVTM and ANQGSEA. This CDR3 comprises 14 residues. The CDR3 sequence: CSVRDRASSETQYF. CDR3 nucleotide sequence: TGCAGCGTTCGGGACAGGGCATCGTCAGAGACCCAGTACTTC.

The V and J genes are TRBV10-3 and TRBJ1-5, with D unresolved. The V gene's germline CDR1 is ENHRY and CDR2 SYGVKD. The CDR3 sequence is 15 residues long. Trimming removed 0 bases at V and 0 bases at J, with 6 bases between. CDR3 bases: TGTGCCATCAGTGAGTCGAGTGATAGCAATCAGCCCCAGCATTTT. Encoded protein: CAISESSDSNQPQHF.

The rearrangement uses TRBV5-1 and TRBJ1-1; D gene uncertain. There are 13 residues in the CDR3. Trimming pared 0 bases from V and 3 bases from J, leaving 6 bases between. Germline V lookup: CDR1 SGHRS, CDR2 YFSETQ. The CDR3 region has the DNA TGCGCCAGCAGCTTGGACACCTACACTGAAGCTTTCTTT. Amino acid sequence: CASSLDTYTEAFF.

The genes are TRBV5-4 and TRBJ1-3; D may be TRBD1 (6 bases). The germline V gene has CDR1 SGHNT and CDR2 YYREEE (reference sequence). Between the trimmed V and J ends, which lost 4 bases and 1 base, there was a span of 18 bases. The CDR3 is 17 amino acids. The CDR3 DNA sequence: TGTGCCAGCAGCCCGAACCCAGGGGTAGGGTCTGGAAACACCATATATTTT. Protein: CASSPNPGVGSGNTIYF.

This chain joins TRBV27 and TRBJ2-7, with D unclear. The CDR3 spans 14 residues. Germline CDR1 reads MNHEY; CDR2 reads SMNVEV (reference sequence). The V end was cut by 6 bases, the J end by 4 bases, with 16 bases between. The CDR3 nucleotides read TGTGCCAGCAGGAGACAACTTCGTCAGTACGAGCAGTACTTC. It codes for CASRRQLRQYEQYF.

This chain connects TRBV6-6 to TRBJ1-1, with D maybe TRBD1 (6 bases). Per germline, CDR1 MNHNY and CDR2 SVGAGI (reference sequence). The V gene lost 3 bases and the J gene lost 8 bases, with 22 bases spanning the gap. This CDR3 is 16 amino acids long. The CDR3 protein is CASSYGVRDRTAEAFF. The CDR3 nucleotides are TGTGCCAGCAGTTATGGGGTTAGAGACAGGACAGCCGAAGCTTTCTTT.

This clone came up a few times. The V call is TRBV4-1, the J call TRBJ2-7, with D perhaps matching TRBD2 (6 bases). Germline V gene sequence: CDR1 MGHRA, CDR2 YSYEKL. The CDR3 is 13 amino acids. CDR3 residues: CATRGQSSYEQYF. CDR3 DNA sequence: TGCGCTACGCGGGGCCAAAGCTCCTACGAGCAGTACTTC.

This clone turned up a few times. The CDR3 region has the DNA TGTGCCAGCAGCCCCATCTCGTGGGGGGGCCGTGAGACCCAGTACTTC. It translates to CASSPISWGGRETQYF. The chain combines TRBV7-2 with TRBJ2-5, with a possible D match to TRBD2 (7 bases). The V gene lost 5 bases and the J gene lost 5 bases, with 21 bases spanning the gap. Germline V lookup: CDR1 SGHTA, CDR2 FQGNSA. There are 16 residues in the CDR3.